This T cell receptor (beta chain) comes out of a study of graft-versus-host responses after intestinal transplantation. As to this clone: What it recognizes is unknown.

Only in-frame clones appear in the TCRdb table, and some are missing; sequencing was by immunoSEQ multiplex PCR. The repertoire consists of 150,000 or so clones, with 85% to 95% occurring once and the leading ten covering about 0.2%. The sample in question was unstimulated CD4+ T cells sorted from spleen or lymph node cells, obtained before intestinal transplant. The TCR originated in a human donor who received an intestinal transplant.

This chain's CDR3 is CATSRRLLYEQYF. The CDR3 DNA sequence: TGTGCCACCAGCAGAAGGCTACTCTACGAGCAGTACTTC. J is TRBJ2-7 and V is TRBV15; D call uncertain. Germline V lookup: CDR1 LNHNV, CDR2 YYDKDF (reference sequence). Trimming left V 2 bases short and J 3 bases short, with 8 bases between. CDR3 length: 13 amino acids.